The 18 T cell receptor beta chains below all came from one sample that was sequenced in a study of blood T cells in healthy people across ages (dated by TCRdb to the mid-2010s). The library was produced with 5' RACE. TCRdb shows the sequencer as Illumina HiSeq 2500. A second roughly 6 to 11 cycle PCR used a sample-barcoded 5' primer and a J-beta primer mix. In TCRdb, the public reads were trimmed at Q25 with fastp and aligned with MiXCR, with productive beta chains retained. Identical CDR3 proteins give one entry, which carries the most common genes and DNA. The sample table contains 1,500,000 or so distinct CDR3 sequences; only one count was recorded for around 59% of them. The top ten hold over 6.5% of the sample. What was sequenced was blood. Every receptor here comes from a man aged 18 to 30 in good health.

The chain recombines TRBV20-1 with TRBJ1-4, with D possibly being TRBD1 (5 bases). In germline, CDR1 is DFQATT, CDR2 SNEGSKA (reference sequence). The V gene lost 7 bases and the J gene lost 3 bases, with 12 bases spanning the gap. The CDR3 has 13 amino acids. CDR3 sequence: CSGQDTSNEKLFF. The CDR3 coding sequence is TGCAGTGGCCAGGACACTTCTAATGAAAAACTGTTTTTT.

CDR3 in DNA: TGCGCCAGCAGCGTCGGGACAGGAGAGGGGTCACCCCTCCACTTT. Its translation is CASSVGTGEGSPLHF. The chain uses TRBV5-1 and TRBJ1-6, with 8 bases identical to TRBD1. This CDR3 spans 15 amino acids. V was pared by 4 bases and J by 10 bases, with 10 bases of the junction left unmatched. Germline CDR1 reads SGHRS; CDR2 reads YFSETQ.

The table lists this clonotype with a few counts. The chain couples TRBV4-1 to TRBJ1-2, with a possible D match to TRBD1 (6 bases). The CDR3 has 17 amino acids. The V gene's germline CDR1 is MGHRA and CDR2 YSYEKL. Trimming cost V 0 bases and J 4 bases, with 18 bases left between them. The CDR3 protein is CASSQDLAPGQSYGYTF. CDR3 nucleotide sequence: TGCGCCAGCAGCCAAGATCTCGCCCCAGGACAGTCCTATGGCTACACCTTC.

The rearrangement links TRBV12-3 or TRBV12-4 to TRBJ1-1; possible D gene TRBD1, 6 bases. The CDR3 extends over 15 amino acids. Trimming removed 5 bases at V and 5 bases at J, with 18 bases between. CDR3 bases: TGTGCCAGCAGTCAATCGACAGGCGGTGGAACTGAAGCTTTCTTT. Translation gives CASSQSTGGGTEAFF.

This clonotype showed up just a few times. The chain couples TRBV6-5 to TRBJ2-5, with 9 bases fitting TRBD2. V dropped 2 bases and J dropped 5; count of bases not matched to a gene: 6. The CDR3 runs to 15 residues. Germline CDR1 and CDR2: MNHEY and SVGAGI. For the CDR3, the DNA is TGTGCCAGCAGTTACAGGCGGGAGGGCCGGGAGACCCAGTACTTC. Its translation is CASSYRREGRETQYF.

The chain is built from TRBV19 and TRBJ2-1; D is perhaps TRBD2 (6 bases). Germline V CDR1 and CDR2: LNHDA, SQIVND (reference sequence). The CDR3 contains 11 residues. The V end lost 7 bases, the J end lost 6 bases, and 7 bases lay between the germline ends. In nucleotides, the CDR3 is TGTGCCAGTACGGAGGGCAATGAGCAGTTCTTC. It encodes CASTEGNEQFF.

This sequence joins TRBV6-1 and TRBJ2-5, with 10 bases lining up with TRBD2. CDR3 length: 16 residues. V trimming: 5 bases; J trimming: 4 bases; junction bases outside the gene matches: 10. Looked up from germline, CDR1 is MNHNS and CDR2 is SASEGT. The CDR3 protein is CASSNPAGGVPETQYF. CDR3 in DNA: TGTGCCAGCAGTAACCCAGCGGGGGGGGTCCCAGAGACCCAGTACTTC.

The chain carries TRBV6-5 and TRBJ1-2; D not resolved. There are 13 residues in the CDR3. Germline CDR1 is MNHEY and CDR2 is SVGAGI. V lost 2 bases, J lost 6 bases, and 10 bases lay in between. CDR3 nucleotides: TGTGCCAGCAGTTACGACTGGAGAAATGGCTACACCTTC. Residues: CASSYDWRNGYTF.

The V and J genes are TRBV29-1 and TRBJ2-5; D unclear. The J call is doubtful: the DNA matches TRBJ2-7 better. The CDR3 has 13 amino acids. Germline lookup yields CDR1 SQVTM and CDR2 ANQGSEA. Here the CDR3 DNA reads TGCAGCATTTCCTCCCCGACACGGTACGAGCAGTACTTC. The encoded protein is CSISSPTRYEQYF.

This chain uses TRBV6-5 with TRBJ2-4, with D unclear. The end of the DNA aligns better with TRBJ2-7, so the J call may be wrong. The V gene's germline CDR1 is MNHEY and CDR2 SVGAGI. The CDR3 is made up of 13 amino acids. The CDR3 is CASSSRATYEQYF. CDR3 DNA sequence: TGTGCCAGCAGTTCACGCGCTACCTACGAGCAGTACTTC.

This clonotype was picked up a small number of times. The chain uses TRBV6-2 or TRBV6-3 and TRBJ2-7; possible D gene TRBD2, 5 bases. Looked up from germline, CDR1 is MNHEY and CDR2 is SVGEGT. The CDR3 has 14 residues. Trimming took 6 bases from V and 2 from J, leaving 14 bases between them. CDR3 region: CASRGANTAYEQYF. In DNA form, the CDR3 reads TGTGCCAGCAGGGGAGCTAACACCGCCTACGAGCAGTACTTC.

The chain couples TRBV29-1 to TRBJ1-2; D is undetermined. Trimming took 6 bases from V and 3 from J, leaving 11 bases between them. CDR1 is SQVTM, CDR2 ANQGSEA, per germline. This CDR3 is 12 amino acids long. CDR3 DNA: TGCAGCGTCGATGACAATTACTATGGCTACACCTTC. Residues: CSVDDNYYGYTF. The entire variable domain, with the rest obtained from reference TRBV29-1 and TRBJ1-2, is as follows: SAVISQKPSRDICQRGTSLTIQCQVDSQVTMMFWYRQQPGQSLTLIATANQGSEATYESGFVIDKFPISRPNLTFSTLTVSNMSPEDSSIYLCSVDDNYYGYTFGSGTRLTVV.

The chain uses TRBV2 and TRBJ2-7, with D uncertain. This CDR3 comprises 14 residues. Trimming removed 6 bases from V and 6 bases from J, with 18 bases in between. Germline V lookup: CDR1 SNHLY, CDR2 FYNNEI. The CDR3 DNA reads TGTGCCAGCAGCCCACCTTTTGACGACGTCGAGCAGTACTTC. Encoded protein: CASSPPFDDVEQYF.

In its sample, this clonotype was seen once. J is TRBJ2-4 and V is TRBV7-6, with D tentatively TRBD1 or TRBD2 (5 bases each). Germline lookup yields CDR1 SGHVS and CDR2 FNYEAQ. The CDR3 runs to 13 residues. Trimming cost V 4 bases and J 15 bases, with 19 bases left between them. CDR3 DNA: TGTGCCAGCAGCTCAGGGAACCGGGACCGTCCGTACTTC. Protein product: CASSSGNRDRPYF.

The table lists this clonotype with a few counts. V is TRBV13 and J is TRBJ2-7; D remains unclear. The CDR3 is made up of 15 amino acids. Germline CDR1 PRHDT, CDR2 FYEKMQ (reference sequence). Trimming removed 2 bases from V and 2 bases from J, with 13 bases in between. The CDR3 protein is CASSLSSHNPYEQYF. The CDR3 bases are TGTGCCAGCAGCTTATCCTCGCATAACCCCTACGAGCAGTACTTC.

The chain joins TRBV11-1 to TRBJ2-7, with D maybe TRBD2 (5 bases). The germline V gene has CDR1 SGHAT and CDR2 FQDESV (reference sequence). V was cut by 5 bases and J by 2 bases, with 22 bases left in between. This CDR3 comprises 17 residues. DNA of the CDR3: TGTGCCAGCAGCCCCGGGGAGTGGCGTACCCCGACCTACGAGCAGTACTTC. Encoded protein: CASSPGEWRTPTYEQYF.

This clonotype turned up a few times. V is TRBV27 and J is TRBJ2-1, with 9 bases lining up with TRBD2. The ends lost 4 bases at V and 2 bases at J; junction bases unmatched: 6. Per the germline V gene, CDR1 is MNHEY and CDR2 is SMNVEV (reference sequence). The CDR3 is 16 amino acids. This chain's CDR3 is CASSSLTSGTYNEQFF. In DNA form, the CDR3 reads TGTGCCAGCAGTTCGCTGACTAGCGGAACCTACAATGAGCAGTTCTTC.

In its sample, this clonotype was seen a few times. This chain joins TRBV27 and TRBJ2-5, with 7 bases that match TRBD2. This CDR3 contains 16 residues. The V segment lost 3 bases and the J segment 7 bases; nucleotides outside the gene matches: 14. The V gene's germline CDR1 is MNHEY and CDR2 SMNVEV (reference sequence). The CDR3 DNA sequence: TGTGCCAGCAGTTTCCGGGGGGAGTCTCACCGGGGGACCCAGTACTTC. Amino acid sequence: CASSFRGESHRGTQYF.